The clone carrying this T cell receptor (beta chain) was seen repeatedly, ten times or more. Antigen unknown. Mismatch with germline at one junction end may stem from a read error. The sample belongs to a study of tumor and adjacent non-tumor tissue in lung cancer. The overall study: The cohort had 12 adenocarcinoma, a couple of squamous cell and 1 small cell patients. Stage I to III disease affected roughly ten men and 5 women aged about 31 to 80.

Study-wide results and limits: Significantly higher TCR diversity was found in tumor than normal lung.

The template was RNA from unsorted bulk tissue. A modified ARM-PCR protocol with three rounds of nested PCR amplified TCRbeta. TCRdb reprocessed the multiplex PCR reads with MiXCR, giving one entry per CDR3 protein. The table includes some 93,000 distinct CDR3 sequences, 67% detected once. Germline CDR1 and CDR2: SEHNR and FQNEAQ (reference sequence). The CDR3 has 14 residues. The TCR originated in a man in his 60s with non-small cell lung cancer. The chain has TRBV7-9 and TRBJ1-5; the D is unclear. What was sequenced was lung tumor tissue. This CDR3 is CASSRTNSDQPQHF. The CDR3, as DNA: TGTGCCAGCAGCCGCACTAATAGCGATCAGCCCCAGCATTTT.